These T cell receptor beta chains were read from a single sample in a study of human T cells and chemical hapten exposure. MiXCR was run by TCRdb on the RACE reads, yielding one entry per CDR3 protein. The repertoire has some 39,000 distinct CDR3 sequences, more than 9% of them found once; the top ten carry approximately 25%. The sample consisted of whole blood, taken in connection with sensitization to the hapten diphenylcyclopropenone (DPC). These TCRs come from a man aged 50-59 years with alopecia areata. Some clones in this sample may be carry-over from other donors' samples. Both conserved end residues are part of each CDR3. Each record gives: clone size, D gene, V gene, J gene, CDR3 DNA, CDR3 protein. D genes are given only for firm matches. Clone size appears in some rows only: once, few, many, or a class for an expanded clone.

clone_size: .
d_call: .
v_call: TRBV12-3/TRBV12-4
j_call: TRBJ2-2
cdr3_nt: TGTGCCAGCAGTCGCGGACCCGGGGAGCTGTTTTTT
cdr3_aa: CASSRGPGELFF

clone_size: many
d_call: TRBD1
v_call: TRBV3-1
j_call: TRBJ1-3
cdr3_nt: TGTGCCAGCAGCCAAGATCTTGGCAGGGGGCGCGGAAACACCATATATTTT
cdr3_aa: CASSQDLGRGRGNTIYF

clone_size: many
d_call: .
v_call: TRBV7-2
j_call: TRBJ1-3
cdr3_nt: TGTGCCAGCAGTTTATTTGGAGACACCATATATTTT
cdr3_aa: CASSLFGDTIYF

clone_size: many
d_call: .
v_call: TRBV7-9
j_call: TRBJ2-6
cdr3_nt: TGTGCCAGCAGTAAGGGGCACCACTCTGGGGCCAACGTCCTGACTTTC
cdr3_aa: CASSKGHHSGANVLTF

clone_size: many
d_call: .
v_call: TRBV7-2
j_call: TRBJ2-3
cdr3_nt: TGTGCCAGCAGCTTAGCCAGCACAGATACGCAGTATTTT
cdr3_aa: CASSLASTDTQYF

clone_size: many
d_call: .
v_call: TRBV28
j_call: TRBJ2-1
cdr3_nt: TGTGCCAGCAGTTTTAGGGCAGGGAGGCAGTTCTTC
cdr3_aa: CASSFRAGRQFF

clone_size: many
d_call: .
v_call: TRBV5-1
j_call: TRBJ2-2
cdr3_nt: TGCGCCAGCAGCTCGGGGGACATCGGGTTAACCACCGGGGAGCTGTTTTTT
cdr3_aa: CASSSGDIGLTTGELFF

clone_size: .
d_call: .
v_call: TRBV12-3/TRBV12-4
j_call: TRBJ2-1
cdr3_nt: TGTGCCAGCAGGAAGTCCAATGAGCAGTTCTTC
cdr3_aa: CASRKSNEQFF

clone_size: .
d_call: .
v_call: TRBV28
j_call: TRBJ1-6
cdr3_nt: TGTGCCAGCAGGGATTATTCGTCACCCCTCCACTTT
cdr3_aa: CASRDYSSPLHF

clone_size: few
d_call: TRBD1
v_call: TRBV6-5
j_call: TRBJ2-2
cdr3_nt: TGTGCCAGCAGACGAGGGACAGGGGGAAACACCGGGGAGCTGTTTTTT
cdr3_aa: CASRRGTGGNTGELFF

clone_size: many
d_call: TRBD2
v_call: TRBV11-2
j_call: TRBJ2-1
cdr3_nt: TGTGCCAGCAGCTTAGGAGCGGGAGATTACAATGAGCAGTTCTTC
cdr3_aa: CASSLGAGDYNEQFF

clone_size: many
d_call: TRBD2
v_call: TRBV2
j_call: TRBJ2-1
cdr3_nt: TGTGCCAGCAGTGGGGGGACTAGCGGGAGATGGAATGAGCAGTTCTTC
cdr3_aa: CASSGGTSGRWNEQFF

clone_size: .
d_call: .
v_call: TRBV2
j_call: TRBJ2-3
cdr3_nt: TGTGCCAGCACCCCACGGAGCGGAGTGGGAAGCACAGATACGCAGTATTTT
cdr3_aa: CASTPRSGVGSTDTQYF

clone_size: medium-sized
d_call: TRBD1
v_call: TRBV13
j_call: TRBJ1-5
cdr3_nt: TGTGCCAGCAGCCTCCCAGGGGGTGGTCAGCCCCAGCATTTT
cdr3_aa: CASSLPGGGQPQHF

clone_size: many
d_call: TRBD1
v_call: TRBV7-2
j_call: TRBJ1-6
cdr3_nt: TGTGCCAGCAGCTTACGGGACAGCCGGGCAGGGGGACCCCTCCACTTT
cdr3_aa: CASSLRDSRAGGPLHF

clone_size: .
d_call: TRBD1
v_call: TRBV10-3
j_call: TRBJ2-5
cdr3_nt: TGTGCCATCAGCTCCGGGACAGGGTCGCAAGAGACCCAGTACTTC
cdr3_aa: CAISSGTGSQETQYF

clone_size: many
d_call: .
v_call: TRBV6-6
j_call: TRBJ1-4
cdr3_nt: TGTGCCAGCAGCTACAGGAAAAATGAAAAACTGTTTTTT
cdr3_aa: CASSYRKNEKLFF

clone_size: many
d_call: .
v_call: TRBV28
j_call: TRBJ1-1
cdr3_nt: TGTGCCAGCAGTTTACAGGGTCGGAACACTGAAGCTTTCTTT
cdr3_aa: CASSLQGRNTEAFF

clone_size: few
d_call: .
v_call: TRBV12-3/TRBV12-4
j_call: TRBJ2-2
cdr3_nt: TGTGCCAGCAGCACACAGGGAAACACCGGGGAGCTGTTTTTT
cdr3_aa: CASSTQGNTGELFF

clone_size: many
d_call: TRBD2
v_call: TRBV12-3/TRBV12-4
j_call: TRBJ2-3
cdr3_nt: TGTGCCAGCAGGAAACTAGCGGGAGCCACAGATACGCAGTATTTT
cdr3_aa: CASRKLAGATDTQYF

clone_size: many
d_call: TRBD1
v_call: TRBV6-5
j_call: TRBJ2-1
cdr3_nt: TGTGCCAGCAGTTACTCAGCCCTGCCACAGTACAGGGGGAGCAATGAGCAGTTCTTC
cdr3_aa: CASSYSALPQYRGSNEQFF

clone_size: .
d_call: .
v_call: TRBV12-3/TRBV12-4
j_call: TRBJ2-7
cdr3_nt: TGTGCCAGCAGCTTATCCCAGGGCTGGTACCCCTTTACCTACGAGCAGTACTTC
cdr3_aa: CASSLSQGWYPFTYEQYF

clone_size: medium-sized
d_call: TRBD2
v_call: TRBV5-1
j_call: TRBJ2-1
cdr3_nt: TGCGCCAGCAGCTTTACGGCTAGCGGTGGGAATGAGCAGTTCTTC
cdr3_aa: CASSFTASGGNEQFF

clone_size: .
d_call: .
v_call: TRBV11-2
j_call: TRBJ2-1
cdr3_nt: TGTGCCAGCAGCGCAGTACCGGGAGACAATGAGCAGTTCTTC
cdr3_aa: CASSAVPGDNEQFF

clone_size: many
d_call: .
v_call: TRBV28
j_call: TRBJ2-7
cdr3_nt: TGTGCCAGCAGTTTCGTGTCCGACGCGAGCTACGAGCAGTACTTC
cdr3_aa: CASSFVSDASYEQYF

clone_size: many
d_call: .
v_call: TRBV3-1
j_call: TRBJ2-1
cdr3_nt: TGTGCCAGCAGCCCGGGGCCAGCGGCTGAGCAGTTCTTC
cdr3_aa: CASSPGPAAEQFF

clone_size: many
d_call: TRBD2
v_call: TRBV29-1
j_call: TRBJ2-1
cdr3_nt: TGCAGCGGGTTCCGGACTAGCGGGACTACCTACAATGAGCAGTTCTTC
cdr3_aa: CSGFRTSGTTYNEQFF

clone_size: .
d_call: .
v_call: TRBV11-2
j_call: TRBJ2-1
cdr3_nt: TGTGCCAGCAGCTTAGTCACTAGCTCCCACAATGAGCAGTTCTTC
cdr3_aa: CASSLVTSSHNEQFF

clone_size: many
d_call: .
v_call: TRBV6-1
j_call: TRBJ2-1
cdr3_nt: TGTGCCAGCATAAGAGTTTCCTACAATGAGCAGTTCTTC
cdr3_aa: CASIRVSYNEQFF

clone_size: few
d_call: .
v_call: TRBV11-2
j_call: TRBJ1-1
cdr3_nt: TGTGCCAGCAGCTTAGGGACAGCCTCTGAAGCTTTCTTT
cdr3_aa: CASSLGTASEAFF

clone_size: many
d_call: .
v_call: TRBV18
j_call: TRBJ2-4
cdr3_nt: TGTGCCAGCTCAAATTCTCCGGGACCGAAAAACATTCAGTACTTC
cdr3_aa: CASSNSPGPKNIQYF

clone_size: many
d_call: .
v_call: TRBV4-1
j_call: TRBJ2-4
cdr3_nt: TGCGCCAGCAGCCAAGAGTGGGCTAGCGGGACAGGGCAGTACTTC
cdr3_aa: CASSQEWASGTGQYF